This T cell receptor beta chain was observed in a study of cytomegalovirus exposure and HLA in healthy donors. On this clone itself: Its antigen is currently unknown.

The PCR employed 60 Vbeta primers together with 13 Jbeta primers. Profiling relied on immunoSEQ multiplex PCR, and the TCRdb table lists in-frame clones only, not all of them. Among hundreds of thousands of clones listed, approximately 84% were seen once. The study, taken as a whole, reports: Some TCR beta chains (about 170 of them) were listed as cytomegalovirus-associated. Later analysis found that TCR beta chains associated with HLA were more clonally expanded than other, equally common chains. Presence/absence comparisons presumed near-even sequencing depth among donors.

Each donor's status was that of a healthy bone marrow donor. V shed 2 bases, J shed 2 bases, and the junction held 6 bases outside the gene matches. The CDR3 covers 16 residues. CDR1 is SGHNT, CDR2 YENEEA, per germline. Sequences were obtained from PBMCs. The chain has TRBV11-3 and TRBJ2-7, with 10 bases identical to TRBD1. The receptor comes from a woman aged 40 to 55 in good health and CMV-seronegative. CDR3 residues: CASSLLGQGRTYEQYF. As DNA, the CDR3 is TGTGCCAGCAGCTTATTGGGACAGGGGCGAACCTACGAGCAGTACTTC.